These 29 T cell receptor beta chains share one sample of origin, sequenced in a study of response to subunit inactivated influenza vaccine. TCRdb reprocessed the RT-PCR reads via MiXCR and lists one record per CDR3 protein. The sample has 430,000 or so distinct CDR3 sequences; roughly 9.7% are singletons. The source material was PBMCs from blood, sampled 40 to 50 days after vaccination. These receptors originate from a middle-aged man who received an inactivated influenza vaccine.

In its sample, this clonotype was seen a few times. The gene calls are TRBV7-9 and TRBJ2-1, with 10 bases that match TRBD2. V shed 1 base and J 14 bases; nucleotides not matched to a gene: 5. The CDR3 has 13 amino acids. Germline CDR1 is SEHNR and CDR2 is FQNEAQ (reference sequence). The CDR3 nucleotides are TGTGCCAGCAGCTTAGGGCTAGCGGGAGTCAAGTTCTTC. It specifies CASSLGLAGVKFF.

There are many counts of this clonotype. The gene calls are TRBV7-2 and TRBJ2-1, with D unresolved. The CDR3 consists of 15 residues. Germline V gene sequence: CDR1 SGHTA, CDR2 FQGNSA. Trimming shortened V by 2 bases and J by 9 bases, and 17 bases separated the two germline ends. The chain's CDR3 is CASSLSPSVVPEQFF. CDR3 DNA sequence: TGTGCCAGCAGCTTATCCCCCTCAGTAGTGCCTGAGCAGTTCTTC.

The table lists this clonotype with many counts. The chain is built from TRBV12-3 or TRBV12-4 and TRBJ1-5, with 10 bases matching TRBD1. The V and J ends lost 6 bases and 6 bases, in that order; junction bases with no gene match: 8. The CDR3 loop spans 15 amino acids. CDR3 sequence reads: CASRDGTGDFQPQHF. In nucleotides, the CDR3 is TGTGCCAGCAGGGACGGGACAGGGGACTTTCAGCCCCAGCATTTT.

This clonotype was counted between two and nine times. The rearrangement joins TRBV3-1 to TRBJ2-7, with D hard to call. The CDR3 totals 11 residues. CDR1 and CDR2 from the germline V gene are LGHDT and YNNKEL (reference sequence). Trimming removed 1 base at V and 6 bases at J, with 4 bases between. In DNA, the CDR3 is TGTGCCAGCAGCCAAGCGGGCGAGCAGTACTTC. Protein product: CASSQAGEQYF.

This chain links TRBV7-2 with TRBJ2-7; the match to TRBD2 covers 11 bases. V gave up 1 base and J gave up 6 bases; unmatched junction bases: 5. This CDR3 spans 15 amino acids. From germline, CDR1 is SGHTA and CDR2 FQGNSA. CDR3: CASSLGSGTSGEQYF. CDR3 in DNA: TGTGCCAGCAGCTTAGGCTCCGGGACTAGCGGCGAGCAGTACTTC.

This clonotype was detected ten times or more. The CDR3 DNA reads TGTGCCAGCAGCACCCAGGGGTACTACGAGCAGTACTTC. Its translation is CASSTQGYYEQYF. The rearrangement links TRBV7-9 to TRBJ2-7; possible D gene TRBD1, 6 bases. The CDR3 totals 13 residues. The germline V gene has CDR1 SEHNR and CDR2 FQNEAQ (reference sequence). Trimming removed 5 bases at V and 3 bases at J, with 11 bases between.

The chain has TRBV20-1 and TRBJ2-5; TRBD2 matches 12 bases. Trimming at V came to 3 bases and at J to 4 bases, leaving 6 bases not matched to a gene. This CDR3 is built from 15 residues. Germline CDR1 is DFQATT and CDR2 is SNEGSKA (reference sequence). The DNA of the CDR3 is TGCAGTGCTAGGACCCCACTAGCGGGGGGAGAGACCCAGTACTTC. Amino acid sequence: CSARTPLAGGETQYF.

This clonotype was counted only a few times. The chain joins TRBV5-1 to TRBJ2-7; 12 bases map to TRBD1. V dropped 4 bases and J dropped 5; count of bases not matched to a gene: 4. In germline, CDR1 is SGHRS, CDR2 YFSETQ. The CDR3 contains 14 residues. The CDR3 here is CASSRGTGGDEQYF. The DNA of the CDR3 is TGCGCCAGCAGCAGAGGGACAGGGGGCGACGAGCAGTACTTC.

This clonotype was found a few times. This chain uses TRBV4-1 with TRBJ2-1; D perhaps matches TRBD1 (6 bases). The CDR3 spans 14 residues. CDR1 is MGHRA, CDR2 YSYEKL, per germline. V was pared by 2 bases and J by 10 bases, with 15 bases between. In nucleotides, the CDR3 is TGCGCCAGCAGCCAAAATACAGGGTATTGGGAGCAGTTCTTC. Encoded protein: CASSQNTGYWEQFF.

The chain uses TRBV3-1 and TRBJ2-7; TRBD2 might be the D (6 bases). CDR3 length: 17 residues. Trimming pared 0 bases from V and 0 bases from J, leaving 15 bases between. Germline loops: CDR1 LGHDT, CDR2 YNNKEL (reference sequence). CDR3 DNA: TGTGCCAGCAGCCAAGATCTGGCGGGATCCCTCTCCTACGAGCAGTACTTC. It codes for CASSQDLAGSLSYEQYF.

This clonotype was picked up many times. The CDR3 DNA follows: TGCGCCAGCAGCTGGAGGGGACAGGGCACCCAAGAGACCCAGTACTTC. Translation: CASSWRGQGTQETQYF. The V gene is TRBV5-1, the J gene TRBJ2-5; 9 positions agree with TRBD1. The CDR3 loop spans 16 amino acids. Germline V lookup: CDR1 SGHRS, CDR2 YFSETQ. Trimming cost V 3 bases and J 1 base; bases outside gene matches: 7.

The V gene is TRBV10-3, the J gene TRBJ2-6; a weak D match, TRBD1 (6 bases). The CDR3 spans 19 residues. The V gene lost 3 bases and the J gene lost 0 bases, with 18 bases spanning the gap. Germline V lookup: CDR1 ENHRY, CDR2 SYGVKD. The CDR3 here is CAISDLLTGFPSGANVLTF. The CDR3 DNA is TGTGCCATCAGTGACCTTTTAACAGGGTTCCCCTCTGGGGCCAACGTCCTGACTTTC.

For this clonotype: This may stem from a read error, because a much larger clone lies one nucleotide away. V gene TRBV7-2 combines with J gene TRBJ1-6; the D is unclear. The CDR3 sequence is 14 residues long. Trimming took 10 bases from V and 9 from J, leaving 19 bases between them. Germline V lookup: CDR1 SGHTA, CDR2 FQGNSA. CDR3 protein: CANSTRWQASPLHF. As DNA, the CDR3 is TGTGCCAACAGTACCAGGTGGCAGGCTTCACCCCTCCACTTT. The full variable domain, rest sourced from reference TRBV7-2 and TRBJ1-6, is GAGVSQSPSNKVTEKGKDVELRCDPISGHTALYWYRQSLGQGLEFLIYFQGNSAPDKSGLPSDRFSAERTGGSVSTLTIQRTQQEDSAVYLCANSTRWQASPLHFGNGTRLTVT.

The sample holds many counts of this clonotype. The rearrangement uses TRBV12-3 or TRBV12-4 and TRBJ2-5, with 7 bases lining up with TRBD2. The CDR3 sequence is 12 residues long. The V segment lost 7 bases and the J segment 7 bases; nucleotides outside the gene matches: 6. DNA for the CDR3: TGTGCCAGCACGGGGGGTCGAGGGACCCAGTACTTC. Translated: CASTGGRGTQYF.

This clonotype was seen a few times. The genes are TRBV6-2 or TRBV6-3 and TRBJ2-1, with TRBD1 matching over 10 bases. The CDR3 has 16 amino acids. Trimming removed 5 bases from V and 4 bases from J; junction bases left unmatched: 8. From germline, CDR1 is MNHEY and CDR2 SVGEGT. DNA of the CDR3: TGTGCCAGCAGTCAGACGACAGGGGGCATTTACAATGAGCAGTTCTTC. The encoded protein is CASSQTTGGIYNEQFF.

This clonotype was found many times. V usage is TRBV29-1 and J usage is TRBJ2-7, with TRBD1 identical over 9 bases. This CDR3 has 12 amino acids. Trimming took 7 bases from V and 3 from J; bases not matched to a gene: 4. CDR1 is SQVTM, CDR2 ANQGSEA, per germline. CDR3 DNA: TGCAGCGGGGTGGACAGGGGCTACGAGCAGTACTTC. Protein product: CSGVDRGYEQYF.

This clonotype turned up a few times. The CDR3 reads CAWSASGIGTQYF. The CDR3, as DNA: TGTGCCTGGAGTGCTAGCGGGATCGGGACCCAGTACTTC. The genes are TRBV30 and TRBJ2-5; 9 bases map to TRBD2. The germline V gene has CDR1 GTSNPN and CDR2 SVGIG (reference sequence). With V trimmed by 1 base and J by 7 bases, 4 bases remained unmatched. This CDR3 region has 13 residues.

This clonotype has more than one count but fewer than ten. The V and J genes are TRBV6-1 and TRBJ2-3, with D possibly called TRBD1 or TRBD2 (5 bases each). Deletions cut 5 bases from V and 1 base from J, with 10 bases between. The CDR3 loop spans 14 amino acids. Germline CDR1 and CDR2: MNHNS and SASEGT. CDR3 DNA: TGTGCCAGCAGTCGGGACGGAGGCACAGATACGCAGTATTTT. Protein product: CASSRDGGTDTQYF.

V usage is TRBV5-6 and J usage is TRBJ1-1; D is uncertain. Germline CDR1 is SGHDT and CDR2 is YYEEEE. V was pared by 5 bases and J by 3 bases, with 11 bases between. The CDR3 spans 13 residues. The CDR3 region is CASRYGLDTEAFF. CDR3 bases: TGTGCCAGCAGGTACGGTCTGGACACTGAAGCTTTCTTT.

This clonotype was recorded a few times. The chain combines TRBV7-2 with TRBJ2-1; TRBD2 might be the D (6 bases). V was clipped by 0 bases and J by 4 bases, with 22 bases between them. The CDR3 is 19 amino acids. The germline V gene encodes CDR1 SGHTA and CDR2 FQGNSA. The CDR3 here is CASSLARGGLSGIYNEQFF. The CDR3 DNA is TGTGCCAGCAGCTTAGCCCGGGGAGGCCTTAGCGGAATATACAATGAGCAGTTCTTC.

This clonotype showed up just a few times. V gene TRBV5-1 combines with J gene TRBJ2-7; 10 nucleotides agree with TRBD1. Looked up from germline, CDR1 is SGHRS and CDR2 is YFSETQ. The CDR3 runs to 15 residues. V gave up 4 bases and J gave up 2 bases; unmatched junction bases: 6. The CDR3 is CASSAGQGRAYEQYF. The CDR3 bases are TGCGCCAGCAGCGCGGGACAGGGGAGGGCCTACGAGCAGTACTTC.

This clonotype appeared once. This chain uses TRBV18 with TRBJ2-5; D unresolved. V was shortened by 1 base and J by 0 bases, with 6 bases between the two germline ends. The germline gives CDR1 KGHSH, CDR2 LQKENI. This CDR3 is 14 amino acids long. CDR3 DNA sequence: TGTGCCAGCTCACCACAAACAGACCAAGAGACCCAGTACTTC. Its protein product is CASSPQTDQETQYF.

The rearrangement joins TRBV19 to TRBJ2-3, with TRBD2 as a possible D gene (5 bases). V lost 3 bases, J lost 2 bases, and 12 bases lay in between. Germline CDR1 and CDR2: LNHDA and SQIVND (reference sequence). The CDR3 runs to 15 residues. The CDR3 loop is CASSIEGHPTDTQYF. The CDR3 DNA is TGTGCCAGTAGTATCGAGGGCCACCCCACAGATACGCAGTATTTT.

This clonotype came up a few times. The J gene is TRBJ2-7, the V gene TRBV20-1; TRBD2 agrees at 13 bases. The CDR3 contains 14 residues. Germline CDR1 is DFQATT and CDR2 is SNEGSKA (reference sequence). The J segment lost 4 bases and the V segment lost 4 bases, leaving 4 bases of the junction unmatched. The CDR3 nucleotides are TGCAGTGCTACTGGGACTAGCGGGAAATACGAGCAGTACTTC. Encoded protein: CSATGTSGKYEQYF.

The sample holds a few counts of this clonotype. The chain recombines TRBV3-1 with TRBJ1-1; D gene unclear. Germline V CDR1 and CDR2: LGHDT, YNNKEL (reference sequence). V lost 3 bases to trimming and J lost 1 base, with 6 bases between them. The CDR3 contains 13 residues. CDR3 sequence (DNA): TGTGCCAGCAGCCATTTGGAGAACACTGAAGCTTTCTTT. Amino acids: CASSHLENTEAFF. The full variable domain, completed using reference TRBV3-1 and TRBJ1-1, is DTAVSQTPKYLVTQMGNDKSIKCEQNLGHDTMYWYKQDSKKFLKIMFSYNNKELIINETVPNRFSPKSPDKAHLNLHINSLELGDSAVYFCASSHLENTEAFFGQGTRLTVV.

The V call is TRBV7-2, the J call TRBJ2-1; the match to TRBD1 covers 7 bases. Germline V gene sequence: CDR1 SGHTA, CDR2 FQGNSA. The CDR3 contains 15 residues. The V and J ends lost 5 bases and 6 bases, in that order; junction bases with no gene match: 10. CDR3 sequence reads: CASSLRQGSGNEQFF. DNA of the CDR3: TGTGCCAGCAGCCTTCGACAGGGTTCCGGCAATGAGCAGTTCTTC.

This clonotype came up many times. The V and J genes are TRBV20-1 and TRBJ2-5; D possibly corresponds to TRBD2 (8 bases). Germline CDR1 and CDR2: DFQATT and SNEGSKA (reference sequence). The CDR3 extends over 15 amino acids. Trimming cost V 4 bases and J 4 bases, with 19 bases left between them. The chain's CDR3 is CSAKGGSGRIETQYF. In nucleotides, the CDR3 is TGCAGTGCTAAAGGGGGCAGCGGGAGAATAGAGACCCAGTACTTC.

The chain carries TRBV4-2 and TRBJ2-1; 12 nucleotides match TRBD2. Germline CDR1 LGHNA, CDR2 YNFKEQ. This CDR3 is 15 amino acids long. With 2 bases clipped from V and 10 bases from J, the junction kept 6 bases outside the gene matches. The CDR3 region is CASSQRTSGVDEQFF. As DNA, the CDR3 is TGTGCCAGCAGCCAAAGGACTAGCGGGGTCGACGAGCAGTTCTTC.

The V gene is TRBV20-1, the J gene TRBJ2-7, with D perhaps matching TRBD2 (6 bases). V was cut by 3 bases and J by 7 bases, with 13 bases left in between. Germline V gives CDR1 DFQATT, CDR2 SNEGSKA (reference sequence). This CDR3 is built from 12 residues. The CDR3 DNA follows: TGCAGTGCTAGGAAGGCGGAGGGGGAGCAGTACTTC. Protein: CSARKAEGEQYF.